This T cell receptor (beta chain) came from a study of shared clonotypes between healthy human individuals. Study results and limitations: Clonotype sharing across donors was expected to vary with sequencing depth.

Regarding this clone: The antigen is undetermined. Being one base from a much bigger clone, this may be a read error. The same CDR3 arises from other DNA sequences in this sample as well.

Method: immunoSEQ multiplex PCR; TCRdb's copy keeps in-frame clones and lacks some. The profile shows 900,000 to 1,200,000 clones, more than 75% of them singletons. What was sequenced was memory CD4+ T cells from PBMCs. Indicated subset: CD45RA-negative fraction. The TCR comes from a man between 18 and 35 years old in good health. Some clones in this sample may be carry-over from other donors' samples.

The CDR3 region is CASSLDSNQPQHF. DNA for the CDR3: TGTGCCAGCAGCTTAGATAGCAATCAGCCCCAGCATTTT. The chain is built from TRBV11-2 and TRBJ1-5; D remains unclear. Trimming cost V 0 bases and J 0 bases, with 0 bases left between them. Per the germline V gene, CDR1 is SGHAT and CDR2 is FQNNGV. The CDR3 is 13 amino acids.